This T cell receptor beta chain emerged from a study of T-cell reconstitution after alpha-beta-depleted transplantation in children. Study-wide results and limits: Approximately two months post-transplant, alpha-beta T cells reportedly originated from several hundred expanded graft clones. The origin of high day-60 TCRbeta diversity in some patients lay in surviving recipient T cells and thymic progenitors. From newly produced T cells came most of the T-cell counts and diversity one year after transplant.

The CDR3 is made up of 16 amino acids. J was trimmed by 9 bases and V by 1 base; bases with no gene match: 11. Germline-derived CDR1 and CDR2 are SGHTA and FQGNSA. Preparing the TCRbeta library involved the use of unique molecular identifiers. TCRdb re-derived calls from the PCR reads in MiXCR, one entry per CDR3 protein. The sample yields around 700,000 distinct CDR3 sequences, about an eighth seen once. About this clonotype itself: Its specificity is not known.

The TCR sequence derives from a girl aged 2-9 years with congenital amegakaryocytic thrombocytopenia, due to receive a stem cell transplant. This chain uses TRBV7-2 with TRBJ2-5, with TRBD2 identical over 10 bases. The sequencing used PBMCs, collected before TCRalphabeta/CD19-depleted stem cell transplant. The CDR3: CASSLGGLAGALAQYF. The CDR3 DNA follows: TGTGCCAGCAGCTTAGGGGGCCTAGCGGGAGCGTTGGCCCAGTACTTC.